This T cell receptor beta chain emerged from a study of memory CD4+ T cells and cytomegalovirus serostatus (dated by TCRdb to the late 2010s). Context from the whole study: The cohort included approximately 35 healthy adults from Belgium, of whom 9 were CMV seropositive and 24 were CMV seronegative. To replicate a published TCR-based CMV serostatus classifier, the researchers sequenced the CD4+ memory TCRbeta repertoires of a Belgian cohort whose cytomegalovirus serostatus was known. On the study overall, not on this receptor specifically: Among the 160 or so previously reported CMV-associated TCRbeta sequences, 67 showed up in the CD4+ memory repertoires, with each one found in between one and five individuals. On the Belgian cohort, the classifier based on the original framework reached a median bootstrapped AUC of 0.95, with a 95% CI of 0.76-1.00. For predicting CMV serostatus, the median bootstrapped AUC was about 0.94 using the original framework and 0.9 to 0.92 using a US-trained random forest. Only CD4+CD45RO+ memory cells were sequenced, in contrast to the original study, which included naive and memory CD4+ and CD8+ populations. Results were interpreted as suggesting that the CMV-associated TCR signature is largely present in the CD4+ memory repertoire.

As for this clone: Its antigen has not been determined. No quality values exist for individual bases; no much larger clone is one base distant.

The germline V gene encodes CDR1 SGHAT and CDR2 FQNNGV. V is cut by 5 bases and J by 7 bases, and the space between the germline ends is 13 bases. Including the terminal cysteine and phenylalanine, the CDR3 comprises 13 residues. The kept DNA is CDR3 alone, 39 bases in frame from the first base. A FACSAria II was used to sort memory CD4+ T cells, defined as single viable CD3+CD4+CD8-CD45RO+ cells. CMV serostatus was assessed using a Roche Elecsys assay, by which serum IgG against CMV pp150, pp28, p38 and p52 was detected. Following thawing, total CD4+ T cells were enriched through positive selection using CD4 magnetic microbeads. The samples came from a different study that was designed specifically to examine the CD4+ T cell memory repertoire. Peripheral blood mononuclear cells were isolated and cryopreserved according to standard operating procedures, and serum was stored at -80 degrees C. The staining used CD3-PerCP (BW264/56), CD4-APC (RPA-T4), CD45RO-PE (UCHT1) and CD8-Pacific Orange (3B5) antibodies, and Sytox blue was used to exclude non-viable cells.

Genomic DNA was extracted from sorted cells with the Quick-DNA Microprep Kit. TCRbeta DNA was amplified with the immunoSEQ hsTCRbeta kit following the manufacturer's protocol. TCRbeta libraries were sequenced on an Illumina MiSeq instrument. The study's processing was this. Following removal of out-of-frame sequences, 2 million to 2.5 million distinct TCRbeta sequences were retained, with an average of around 70,000 per individual. Each individual was scored using the number of around 180 previously reported CMV-associated TCRbeta sequences that the individual carried and the total number of productive distinct TCRbeta sequences. A beta-binomial model was reimplemented in Python, and scikit-learn random forests with default parameters were trained on US cohort data. On the Belgian cohort, classifier performance was reported as the median AUC, along with percentile confidence intervals, across 10,000 bootstrap iterations. TCRdb limited this immuneACCESS table to in-frame rearrangements with V and J called. A share of clones is missing; checked studies link under half to unresolved V genes, and the rest is unexplained. The V and J calls and clone size were taken over from that table, and D and trimming were inferred from the DNA. For this sample the table gives 50,000 to 60,000 clones, of which 82% were detected only once. Over 0.55% of the sample is taken by the ten largest.

The chain uses TRBV11-2 and TRBJ2-3; no D gene can be assigned with confidence. The sequence derives from an adult in good health and CMV-seronegative. Material: memory CD4+ T cells from blood. The nucleotide sequence is TGTGCCAGCAGCGTTTCTCGTTTACATACGCAGTATTTT. This gives the protein CASSVSRLHTQYF.